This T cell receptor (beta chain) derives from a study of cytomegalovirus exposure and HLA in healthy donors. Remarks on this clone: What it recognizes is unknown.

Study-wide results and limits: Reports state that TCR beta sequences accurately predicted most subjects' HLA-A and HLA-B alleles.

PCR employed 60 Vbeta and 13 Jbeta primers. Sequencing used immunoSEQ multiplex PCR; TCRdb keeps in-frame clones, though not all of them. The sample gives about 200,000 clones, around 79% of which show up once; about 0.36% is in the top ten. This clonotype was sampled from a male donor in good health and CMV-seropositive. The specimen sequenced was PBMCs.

Here the CDR3 DNA reads TGTGCCAGCAGGTTAGCGGGAGATTGGGCAGATACGCAGTATTTT. It yields the protein CASRLAGDWADTQYF. The rearrangement joins TRBV28 to TRBJ2-3, with 9 nucleotides matching TRBD2. The V gene's germline CDR1 is MDHEN and CDR2 SYDVKM. The CDR3 runs 15 residues. J lost 4 bases, V lost 6 bases, and 8 bases had no gene match.